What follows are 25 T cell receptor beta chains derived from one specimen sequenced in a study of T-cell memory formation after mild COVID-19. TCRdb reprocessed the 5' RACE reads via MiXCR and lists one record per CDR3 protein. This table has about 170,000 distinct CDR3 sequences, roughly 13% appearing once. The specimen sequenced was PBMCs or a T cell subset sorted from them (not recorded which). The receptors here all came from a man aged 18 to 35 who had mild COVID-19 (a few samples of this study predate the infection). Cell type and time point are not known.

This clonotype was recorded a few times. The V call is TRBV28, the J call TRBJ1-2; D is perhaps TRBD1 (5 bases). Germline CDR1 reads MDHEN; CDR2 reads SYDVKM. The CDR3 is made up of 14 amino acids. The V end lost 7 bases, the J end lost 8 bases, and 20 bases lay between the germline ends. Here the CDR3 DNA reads TGTGCCAGCATTCCCGGGGCCAGGGCAGGCGGCTACACCTTC. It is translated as CASIPGARAGGYTF.

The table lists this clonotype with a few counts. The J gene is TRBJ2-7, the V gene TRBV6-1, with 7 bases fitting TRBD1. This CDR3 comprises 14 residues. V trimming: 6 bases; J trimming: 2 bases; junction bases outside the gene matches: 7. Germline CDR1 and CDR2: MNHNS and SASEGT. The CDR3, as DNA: TGTGCCAGCAGGCGCCGGGACAGCCCCTACGAGCAGTACGTC. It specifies CASRRRDSPYEQYV.

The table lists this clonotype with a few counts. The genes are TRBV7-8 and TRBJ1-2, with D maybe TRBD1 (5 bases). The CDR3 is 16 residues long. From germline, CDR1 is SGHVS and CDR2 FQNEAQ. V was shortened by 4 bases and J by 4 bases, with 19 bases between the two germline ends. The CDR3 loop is CASSSGGSLSGYGYTF. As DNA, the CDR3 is TGTGCCAGCAGCTCGGGGGGGAGTTTAAGCGGCTATGGCTACACCTTC.

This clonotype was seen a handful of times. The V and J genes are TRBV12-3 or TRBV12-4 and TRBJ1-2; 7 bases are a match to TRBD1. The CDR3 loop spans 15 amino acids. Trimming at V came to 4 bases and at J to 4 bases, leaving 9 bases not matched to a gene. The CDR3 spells CASSSPEGALYGYTF. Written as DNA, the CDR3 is TGTGCCAGCAGTTCCCCAGAGGGGGCCCTCTATGGCTACACCTTC.

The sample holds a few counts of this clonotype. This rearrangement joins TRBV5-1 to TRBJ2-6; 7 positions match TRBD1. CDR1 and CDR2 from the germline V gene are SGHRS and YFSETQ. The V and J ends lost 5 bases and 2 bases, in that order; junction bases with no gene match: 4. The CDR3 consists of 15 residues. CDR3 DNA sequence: TGCGCCAGCAGTTGGACAGGCCCTGGGGCCAACGTCCTGACTTTC. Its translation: CASSWTGPGANVLTF.

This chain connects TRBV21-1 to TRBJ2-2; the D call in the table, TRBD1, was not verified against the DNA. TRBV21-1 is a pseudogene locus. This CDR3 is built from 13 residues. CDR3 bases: TGTGCCAGCAGCCGACAGGTGGCCGGGGAGCTGTTTTTT. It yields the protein CASSRQVAGELFF.

CDR3 sequence reads: CASSSDRDTQYF. The DNA for the CDR3 is TGCGCCAGCAGCTCGGACAGGGATACGCAGTATTTT. The chain recombines TRBV5-1 with TRBJ2-3; 7 bases match TRBD1. Germline V gene data show CDR1 as SGHRS and CDR2 as YFSETQ. Losses at the gene ends were 3 bases for V and 6 bases for J; bases not matched to a gene: 1. The CDR3 is made up of 12 amino acids.

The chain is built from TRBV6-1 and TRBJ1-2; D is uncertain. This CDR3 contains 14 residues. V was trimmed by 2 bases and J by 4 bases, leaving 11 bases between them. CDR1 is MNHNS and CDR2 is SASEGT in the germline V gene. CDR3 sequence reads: CASSEFGRTYGYTF. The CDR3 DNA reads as TGTGCCAGCAGTGAATTCGGCAGAACCTATGGCTACACCTTC.

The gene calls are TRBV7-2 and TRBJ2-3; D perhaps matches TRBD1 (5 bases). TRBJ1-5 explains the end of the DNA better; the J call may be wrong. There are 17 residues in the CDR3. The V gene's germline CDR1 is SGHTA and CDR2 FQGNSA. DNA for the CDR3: TGTGCCAGCAGCTTAGCTTTATTGCGGGGGGGATCAGATACGCAGCATTTT. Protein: CASSLALLRGGSDTQHF.

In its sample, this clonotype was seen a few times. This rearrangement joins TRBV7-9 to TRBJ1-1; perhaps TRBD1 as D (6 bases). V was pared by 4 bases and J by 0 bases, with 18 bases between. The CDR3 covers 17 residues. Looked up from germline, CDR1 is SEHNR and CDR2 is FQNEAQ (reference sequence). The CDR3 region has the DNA TGTGCCAGCAGCTCCTCAGGGTGGGGGGCATTGAACACTGAAGCTTTCTTT. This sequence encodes CASSSSGWGALNTEAFF. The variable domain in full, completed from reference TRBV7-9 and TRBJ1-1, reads DTGVSQNPRHKITKRGQNVTFRCDPISEHNRLYWYRQTLGQGPEFLTYFQNEAQLEKSRLLSDRFSAERPKGSFSTLEIQRTEQGDSAMYLCASSSSGWGALNTEAFFGQGTRLTVV.

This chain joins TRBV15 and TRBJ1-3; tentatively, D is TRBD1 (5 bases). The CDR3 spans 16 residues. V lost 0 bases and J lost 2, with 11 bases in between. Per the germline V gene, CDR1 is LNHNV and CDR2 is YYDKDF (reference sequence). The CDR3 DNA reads TGTGCCACCAGCAGAGATCCGGACAACCCTGGAAACACCATATATTTT. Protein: CATSRDPDNPGNTIYF.

The CDR3 loop reads CASGQMAEGTDTQYF. DNA of the CDR3: TGTGCCAGCGGTCAAATGGCAGAAGGCACAGATACGCAGTATTTT. The V and J genes are TRBV4-2 and TRBJ2-3; D gene unclear. With 8 bases removed from V and 1 base from J, the gap between germline ends came to 16 bases. Germline assignment: CDR1 LGHNA and CDR2 YNFKEQ. The CDR3 loop spans 15 amino acids.

This CDR3 is CASSPPARNYEQYF. In DNA, the CDR3 is TGTGCCAGCTCACCACCTGCCAGGAACTACGAGCAGTACTTC. The chain is built from TRBV18 and TRBJ2-7, with D hard to call. Deletions cut 0 bases from V and 3 bases from J, with 9 bases between. The CDR3 length is 14 residues. Germline CDR1 KGHSH, CDR2 LQKENI.

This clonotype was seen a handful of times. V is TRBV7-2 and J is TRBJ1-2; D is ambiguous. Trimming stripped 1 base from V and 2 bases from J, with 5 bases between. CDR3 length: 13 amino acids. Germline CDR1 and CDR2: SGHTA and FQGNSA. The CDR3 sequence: CASSLERNYGYTF. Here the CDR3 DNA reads TGTGCCAGCAGCTTAGAGAGGAACTATGGCTACACCTTC.

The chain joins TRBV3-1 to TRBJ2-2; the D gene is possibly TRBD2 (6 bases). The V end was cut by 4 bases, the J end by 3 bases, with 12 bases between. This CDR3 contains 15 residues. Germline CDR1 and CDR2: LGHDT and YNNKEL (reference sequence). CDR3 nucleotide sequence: TGTGCCAGCAGCCGAACGGAGGGGCACACCGGGGAGCTGTTTTTT. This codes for CASSRTEGHTGELFF. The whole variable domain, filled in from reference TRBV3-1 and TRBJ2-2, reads DTAVSQTPKYLVTQMGNDKSIKCEQNLGHDTMYWYKQDSKKFLKIMFSYNNKELIINETVPNRFSPKSPDKAHLNLHINSLELGDSAVYFCASSRTEGHTGELFFGEGSRLTVL.

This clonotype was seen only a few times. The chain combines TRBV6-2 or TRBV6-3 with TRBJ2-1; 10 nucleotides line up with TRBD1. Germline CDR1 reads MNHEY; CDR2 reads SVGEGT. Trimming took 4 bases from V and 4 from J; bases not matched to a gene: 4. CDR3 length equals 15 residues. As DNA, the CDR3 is TGTGCCAGCAGTTCCGGGACAGGGGTGTACAATGAGCAGTTCTTC. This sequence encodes CASSSGTGVYNEQFF.

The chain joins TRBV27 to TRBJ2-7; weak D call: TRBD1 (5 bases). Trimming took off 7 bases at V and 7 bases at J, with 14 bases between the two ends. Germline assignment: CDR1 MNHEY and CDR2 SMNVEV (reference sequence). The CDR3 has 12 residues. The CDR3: CASITGPGEQYV. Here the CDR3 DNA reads TGTGCCAGCATCACAGGCCCTGGGGAGCAGTACGTC.

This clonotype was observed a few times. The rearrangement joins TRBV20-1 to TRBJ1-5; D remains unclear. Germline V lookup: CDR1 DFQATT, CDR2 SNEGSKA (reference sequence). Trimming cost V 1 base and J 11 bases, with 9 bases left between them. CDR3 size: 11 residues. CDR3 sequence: CSARVNQAQHF. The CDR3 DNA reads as TGCAGTGCTAGAGTGAATCAAGCCCAGCATTTT.

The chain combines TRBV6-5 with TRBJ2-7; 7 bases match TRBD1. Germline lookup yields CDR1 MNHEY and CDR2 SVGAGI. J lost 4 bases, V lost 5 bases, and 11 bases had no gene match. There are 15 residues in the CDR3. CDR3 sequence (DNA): TGTGCCAGCAGTCCACAGGGGATTGGTTGGTACGAGCAGTACTTC. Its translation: CASSPQGIGWYEQYF.

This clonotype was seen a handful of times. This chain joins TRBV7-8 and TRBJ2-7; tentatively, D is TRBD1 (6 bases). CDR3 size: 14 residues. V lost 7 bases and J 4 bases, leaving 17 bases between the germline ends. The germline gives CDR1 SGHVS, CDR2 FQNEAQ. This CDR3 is CASTDRPRGYEQYF. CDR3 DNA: TGTGCCAGCACCGACAGGCCCCGTGGGTACGAGCAGTACTTC. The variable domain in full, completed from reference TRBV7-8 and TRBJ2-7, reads GAGVSQSPRYKVAKRGQDVALRCDPISGHVSLFWYQQALGQGPEFLTYFQNEAQLDKSGLPSDRFFAERPEGSVSTLKIQRTQQEDSAVYLCASTDRPRGYEQYFGPGTRLTVT.

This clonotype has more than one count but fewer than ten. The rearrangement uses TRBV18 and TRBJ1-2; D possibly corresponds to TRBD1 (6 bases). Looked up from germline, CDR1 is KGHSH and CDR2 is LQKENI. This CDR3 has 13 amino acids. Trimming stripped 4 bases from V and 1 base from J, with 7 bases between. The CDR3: CASSQDSNYGYTF. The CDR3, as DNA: TGTGCCAGCTCACAGGACAGTAACTATGGCTACACCTTC.

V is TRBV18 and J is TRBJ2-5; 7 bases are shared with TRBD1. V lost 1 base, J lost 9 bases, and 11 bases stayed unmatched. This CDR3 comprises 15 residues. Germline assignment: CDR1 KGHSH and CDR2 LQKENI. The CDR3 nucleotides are TGTGCCAGCTCACCACTTTCGGGACAGACGGAGTCCCAGTACTTC. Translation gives CASSPLSGQTESQYF.

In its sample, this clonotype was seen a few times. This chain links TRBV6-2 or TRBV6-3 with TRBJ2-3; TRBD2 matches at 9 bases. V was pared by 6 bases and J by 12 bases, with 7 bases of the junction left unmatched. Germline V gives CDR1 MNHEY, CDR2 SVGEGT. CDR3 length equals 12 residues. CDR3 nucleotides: TGTGCCAGCAGAACGCGGGGGGGCCTACAGTATTTT. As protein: CASRTRGGLQYF.

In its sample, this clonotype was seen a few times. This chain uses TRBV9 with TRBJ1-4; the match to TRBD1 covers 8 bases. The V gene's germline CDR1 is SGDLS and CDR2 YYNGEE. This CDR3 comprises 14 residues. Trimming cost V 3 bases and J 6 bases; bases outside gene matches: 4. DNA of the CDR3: TGTGCCAGCAGCGCATCAGGGGGCTATGAAAAACTGTTTTTT. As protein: CASSASGGYEKLFF.

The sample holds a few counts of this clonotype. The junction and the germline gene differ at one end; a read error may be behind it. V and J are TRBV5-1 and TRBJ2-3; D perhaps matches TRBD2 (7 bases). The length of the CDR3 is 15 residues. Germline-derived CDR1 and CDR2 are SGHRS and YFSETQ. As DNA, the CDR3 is TGCGCCAGCCGCTTCGGGGGGCTTAGCACAGATACGCAGTATTTT. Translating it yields CASRFGGLSTDTQYF.